Following are 14 T cell receptor beta chains from one sample sequenced in a study of CD8+ T cells in alopecia areata. The treatment is: oral pan-JAK inhibitor, 5-10 mg twice daily. Isolated RNA was reverse transcribed into cDNA used as the sequencing template. Assay: immunoSEQ multiplex PCR; the TCRdb copy retains only in-frame clones and omits some. The top ten clones hold roughly 5.8% of a sample with 180,000 or so clones, 55% to 70% of them seen once. This sample comprised CD4+ T cells sorted from blood, obtained at week 24, from a patient treated with tofacitinib. Every receptor here comes from a human donor with alopecia areata.

The rearrangement links TRBV20-1 to TRBJ1-2; D possibly corresponds to TRBD1 (5 bases). V was pared by 6 bases and J by 5 bases, with 10 bases between. The CDR3 contains 11 residues. Germline CDR1 DFQATT, CDR2 SNEGSKA (reference sequence). CDR3 sequence (DNA): TGCAGTGCCACCGGGGGATATGGCTACACCTTC. Protein product: CSATGGYGYTF.

The J gene is TRBJ2-4, the V gene TRBV30; 8 bases map to TRBD2. V shed 5 bases and J 8 bases; nucleotides not matched to a gene: 11. CDR1 and CDR2 from the germline V gene are GTSNPN and SVGIG (reference sequence). The CDR3 is made up of 14 amino acids. CDR3: CAWAKSGSWDIQYF. The CDR3 nucleotides read TGTGCCTGGGCAAAGAGCGGGAGCTGGGACATTCAGTACTTC.

V usage is TRBV9 and J usage is TRBJ2-1; D ambiguous. Trimming pared 0 bases from V and 2 bases from J, leaving 9 bases between. The CDR3 is made up of 15 amino acids. Per the germline V gene, CDR1 is SGDLS and CDR2 is YYNGEE. This CDR3 reads CASSVVAGTYNEQFF. The CDR3 DNA sequence: TGTGCCAGCAGCGTAGTAGCCGGTACCTACAATGAGCAGTTCTTC.

The chain couples TRBV28 to TRBJ1-5, with D unresolved. CDR3 length equals 15 residues. V was pared by 6 bases and J by 0 bases, with 12 bases between. CDR1 is MDHEN, CDR2 SYDVKM, per germline. CDR3 sequence (DNA): TGTGCCAGCAGGGTGAACACCCGTAGCAATCAGCCCCAGCATTTT. Residues: CASRVNTRSNQPQHF.

This chain links TRBV9 with TRBJ2-3, with 11 bases that match TRBD2. V gave up 4 bases and J gave up 5 bases; unmatched junction bases: 12. The CDR3 sequence is 17 residues long. Germline values: CDR1 SGDLS, CDR2 YYNGEE. CDR3 residues: CASSLTPSGRSGDTQYF. DNA of the CDR3: TGTGCCAGCAGCCTCACTCCTAGCGGGAGGTCCGGAGATACGCAGTATTTT.

This clone was observed a few times. This rearrangement joins TRBV27 to TRBJ2-7; D is perhaps TRBD1 or TRBD2 (5 bases each). The CDR3 sequence is 15 residues long. The germline V gene encodes CDR1 MNHEY and CDR2 SMNVEV (reference sequence). V dropped 0 bases and J dropped 1 base, with 10 bases sitting between them. This CDR3 reads CASSLSGTASYEQYF. DNA for the CDR3: TGTGCCAGCAGTTTATCGGGGACGGCTTCCTACGAGCAGTACTTC.

V and J are TRBV27 and TRBJ2-7, with 7 positions matching TRBD1. The germline V gene has CDR1 MNHEY and CDR2 SMNVEV (reference sequence). The CDR3 covers 14 residues. Germline trimming cut 5 bases from V and 0 bases from J; bases unmatched to any gene: 4. CDR3 in DNA: TGTGCCAGCAGTAGCCGGGACAGCTCCTACGAGCAGTACTTC. Translating gives CASSSRDSSYEQYF.

The chain is built from TRBV7-2 and TRBJ2-1, with D perhaps matching TRBD2 (6 bases). The germline V gene encodes CDR1 SGHTA and CDR2 FQGNSA. V was trimmed by 1 base and J by 1 base, leaving 8 bases between them. The CDR3 runs 15 residues. This CDR3 reads CASSLVRGSYNEQFF. In nucleotides, the CDR3 is TGTGCCAGCAGCTTAGTTCGGGGGTCCTACAATGAGCAGTTCTTC.

The V and J genes are TRBV18 and TRBJ2-7, with 8 bases that match TRBD1. In germline, CDR1 is KGHSH, CDR2 LQKENI. The CDR3 has 14 amino acids. Trimming cost V 3 bases and J 3 bases; bases outside gene matches: 4. The CDR3 region is CASSPGTGHYEQYF. Here the CDR3 DNA reads TGTGCCAGCTCACCCGGGACAGGCCACTACGAGCAGTACTTC.

The J gene is TRBJ2-7, the V gene TRBV30; D call uncertain. Trimming removed 1 base from V and 3 bases from J, with 10 bases in between. Germline loops: CDR1 GTSNPN, CDR2 SVGIG (reference sequence). The CDR3 spans 13 residues. The CDR3, as DNA: TGTGCCTGGAGTGCGGAGAGAGGCTACGAGCAGTACTTC. As protein: CAWSAERGYEQYF.

The V gene is TRBV2, the J gene TRBJ2-5; D not certain. V lost 1 base to trimming and J lost 9 bases, with 9 bases between them. The length of the CDR3 is 12 residues. Germline assignment: CDR1 SNHLY and CDR2 FYNNEI. CDR3 sequence reads: CASSEGRQSQYF. CDR3 in DNA: TGTGCCAGCAGTGAAGGACGGCAGTCCCAGTACTTC.

This sequence joins TRBV2 and TRBJ2-3, with a possible D match to TRBD2 (6 bases). Germline CDR1 and CDR2: SNHLY and FYNNEI. Trimming cost V 1 base and J 6 bases, with 14 bases left between them. The CDR3 contains 15 residues. The CDR3 region is CASSEGLVSPDTQYF. CDR3 DNA sequence: TGTGCCAGCAGTGAAGGACTAGTGTCACCCGATACGCAGTATTTT.

The chain combines TRBV20-1 with TRBJ2-7; D is undetermined. Trimming shortened V by 0 bases and J by 4 bases, and 4 bases separated the two germline ends. The CDR3 totals 11 residues. Germline CDR1 reads DFQATT; CDR2 reads SNEGSKA (reference sequence). CDR3 residues: CSARDQYEQYF. For the CDR3, the DNA is TGCAGTGCTAGAGATCAATACGAGCAGTACTTC.

The gene calls are TRBV19 and TRBJ1-5; TRBD1 is a possible D gene (5 bases). The CDR3 is 14 residues long. Germline V lookup: CDR1 LNHDA, CDR2 SQIVND (reference sequence). V lost 3 bases and J lost 6, with 12 bases in between. This CDR3 is CASSIGQRGQPQHF. The DNA for the CDR3 is TGTGCCAGTAGTATCGGACAAAGAGGTCAGCCCCAGCATTTT.